The clone carrying this TCR beta chain showed up just a few times. Antigen: not known. This sample is drawn from a study of CD8+ T cells in alopecia areata. Turning to the study itself: Treatment comprised oral tofacitinib, 5 to 10 mg twice daily, in treated patients. After 6 to 18 months of tofacitinib, follow-up continued 6 months off drug. Study results and limitations: Relative to normal scalp, lesional scalp, especially alopecia totalis/universalis, showed higher clonality.

It was from alopecia areata patients that lesional scalp punch biopsies and peripheral blood were collected. The V gene lost 6 bases and the J gene lost 8 bases, with 17 bases spanning the gap. This CDR3 contains 13 residues. Germline V CDR1 and CDR2: SQVTM, ANQGSEA. Sequencing relied on a cDNA template that was reverse transcribed from extracted RNA. Generated by immunoSEQ multiplex PCR, the TCRdb table keeps only in-frame clones and is missing some. The sample has 90,000 to 100,000 clones; around two fifths are singletons. What was sequenced was CD4+ T cells sorted from blood. The sequence was collected from a human donor with alopecia areata. This chain uses TRBV29-1 with TRBJ1-5; D might be TRBD1 (5 bases). As DNA, the CDR3 is TGCAGCGTGCCCAGGGATGTGGACGAGCCCCAGCATTTT. Translating it yields CSVPRDVDEPQHF.